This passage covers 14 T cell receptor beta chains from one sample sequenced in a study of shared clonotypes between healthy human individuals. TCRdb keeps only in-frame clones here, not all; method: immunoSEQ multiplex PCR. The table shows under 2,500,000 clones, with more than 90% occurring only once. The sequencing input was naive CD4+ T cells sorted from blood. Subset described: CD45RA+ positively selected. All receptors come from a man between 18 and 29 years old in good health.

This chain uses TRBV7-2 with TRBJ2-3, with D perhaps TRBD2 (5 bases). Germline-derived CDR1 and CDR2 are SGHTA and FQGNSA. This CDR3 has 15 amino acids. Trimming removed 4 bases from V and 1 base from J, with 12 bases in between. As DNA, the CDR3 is TGTGCCAGCAGCTCAGCTATCGGGGGCACAGATACGCAGTATTTT. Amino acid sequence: CASSSAIGGTDTQYF.

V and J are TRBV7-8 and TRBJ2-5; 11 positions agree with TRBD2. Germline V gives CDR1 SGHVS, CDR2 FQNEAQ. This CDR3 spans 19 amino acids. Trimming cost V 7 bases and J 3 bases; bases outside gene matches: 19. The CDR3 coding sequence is TGTGCCAGCACCAGACAGAAGGGCCTGACTAGCGGGGCTGAAGAGACCCAGTACTTC. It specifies CASTRQKGLTSGAEETQYF.

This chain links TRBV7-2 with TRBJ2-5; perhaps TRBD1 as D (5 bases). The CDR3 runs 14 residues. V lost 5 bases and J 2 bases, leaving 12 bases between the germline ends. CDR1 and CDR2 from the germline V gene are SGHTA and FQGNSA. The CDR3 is CASSGWAGQETQYF. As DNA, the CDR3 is TGTGCCAGCAGCGGATGGGCAGGGCAAGAGACCCAGTACTTC.

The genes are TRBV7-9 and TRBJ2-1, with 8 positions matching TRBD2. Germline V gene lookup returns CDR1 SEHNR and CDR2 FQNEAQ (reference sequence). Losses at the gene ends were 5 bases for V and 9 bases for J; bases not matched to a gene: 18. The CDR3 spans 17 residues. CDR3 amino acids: CASSPSSGVAGRSEQFF. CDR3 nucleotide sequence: TGTGCCAGCAGCCCCTCCTCCGGGGTAGCGGGAAGGAGTGAGCAGTTCTTC.

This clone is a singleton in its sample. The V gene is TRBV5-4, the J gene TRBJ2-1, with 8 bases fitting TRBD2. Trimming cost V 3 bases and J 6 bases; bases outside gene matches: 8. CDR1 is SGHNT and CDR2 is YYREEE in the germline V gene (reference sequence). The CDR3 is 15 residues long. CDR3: CASSSEGTRPNEQFF. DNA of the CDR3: TGTGCCAGCAGCTCCGAGGGGACTAGACCCAATGAGCAGTTCTTC.

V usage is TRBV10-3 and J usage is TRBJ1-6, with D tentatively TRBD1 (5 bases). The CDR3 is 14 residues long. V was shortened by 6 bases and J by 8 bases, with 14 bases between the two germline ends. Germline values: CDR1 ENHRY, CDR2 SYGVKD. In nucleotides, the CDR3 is TGTGCCATCAGGCCCGGGACGATCGATTCACCCCTCCACTTT. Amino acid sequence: CAIRPGTIDSPLHF.

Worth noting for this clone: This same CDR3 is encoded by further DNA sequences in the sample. The CDR3 sequence is CASSEPGGSYEQYF. The CDR3 bases are TGCGCCAGCAGTGAGCCAGGGGGATCCTACGAGCAGTACTTC. V usage is TRBV5-1 and J usage is TRBJ2-7; 7 bases agree with TRBD1. The CDR3 runs to 14 residues. V lost 5 bases and J lost 1; bases outside the gene matches: 6. The germline V gene has CDR1 SGHRS and CDR2 YFSETQ.

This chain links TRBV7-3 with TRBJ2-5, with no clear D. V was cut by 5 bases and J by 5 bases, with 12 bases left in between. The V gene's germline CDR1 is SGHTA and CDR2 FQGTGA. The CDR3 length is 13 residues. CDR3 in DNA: TGTGCCAGCAGCCCCGCGGCCGGTGAGACCCAGTACTTC. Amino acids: CASSPAAGETQYF.

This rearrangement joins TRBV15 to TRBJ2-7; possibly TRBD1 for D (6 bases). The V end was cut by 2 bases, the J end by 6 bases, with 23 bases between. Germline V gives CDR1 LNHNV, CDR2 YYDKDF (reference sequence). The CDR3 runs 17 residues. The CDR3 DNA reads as TGTGCCACCAGCAGACGATTACTACAGGGCAAATCTAGCGAGCAGTACTTC. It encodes CATSRRLLQGKSSEQYF.

The CDR3 DNA follows: TGCGCCAGCAGCCAAGATAGTAGCGGGAGCGGGGAGACCCAGTACTTC. Encoded protein: CASSQDSSGSGETQYF. The genes are TRBV4-1 and TRBJ2-5; 9 positions match TRBD2. The CDR3 consists of 16 residues. The germline CDR1 and CDR2 sequences are MGHRA and YSYEKL. The J segment lost 5 bases and the V segment lost 0 bases, leaving 7 bases of the junction unmatched.

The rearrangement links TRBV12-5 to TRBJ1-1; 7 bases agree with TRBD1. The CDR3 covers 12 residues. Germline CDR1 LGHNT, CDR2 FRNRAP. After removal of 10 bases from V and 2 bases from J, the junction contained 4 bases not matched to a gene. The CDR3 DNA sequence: TGTGCTACGGGACAGTATAACACTGAAGCTTTCTTT. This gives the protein CATGQYNTEAFF.

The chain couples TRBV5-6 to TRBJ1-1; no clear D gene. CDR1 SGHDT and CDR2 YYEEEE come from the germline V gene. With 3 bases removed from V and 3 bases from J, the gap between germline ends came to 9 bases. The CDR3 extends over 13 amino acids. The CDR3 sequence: CASSYQRHTEAFF. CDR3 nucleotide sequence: TGTGCCAGCAGCTATCAACGACACACTGAAGCTTTCTTT.

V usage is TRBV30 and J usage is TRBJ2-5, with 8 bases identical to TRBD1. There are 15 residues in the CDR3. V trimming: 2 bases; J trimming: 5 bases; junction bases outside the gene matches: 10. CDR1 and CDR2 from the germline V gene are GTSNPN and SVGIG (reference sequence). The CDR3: CAWSYLAGGEETQYF. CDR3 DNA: TGTGCCTGGAGTTATTTAGCAGGGGGCGAGGAGACCCAGTACTTC.

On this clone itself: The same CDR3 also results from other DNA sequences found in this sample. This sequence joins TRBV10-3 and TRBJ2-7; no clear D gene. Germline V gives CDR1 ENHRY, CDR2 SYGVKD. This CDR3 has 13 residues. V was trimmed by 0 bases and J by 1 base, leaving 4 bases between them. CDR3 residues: CAISESGSYEQYF. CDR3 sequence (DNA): TGTGCCATCAGTGAGTCGGGTTCCTACGAGCAGTACTTC.